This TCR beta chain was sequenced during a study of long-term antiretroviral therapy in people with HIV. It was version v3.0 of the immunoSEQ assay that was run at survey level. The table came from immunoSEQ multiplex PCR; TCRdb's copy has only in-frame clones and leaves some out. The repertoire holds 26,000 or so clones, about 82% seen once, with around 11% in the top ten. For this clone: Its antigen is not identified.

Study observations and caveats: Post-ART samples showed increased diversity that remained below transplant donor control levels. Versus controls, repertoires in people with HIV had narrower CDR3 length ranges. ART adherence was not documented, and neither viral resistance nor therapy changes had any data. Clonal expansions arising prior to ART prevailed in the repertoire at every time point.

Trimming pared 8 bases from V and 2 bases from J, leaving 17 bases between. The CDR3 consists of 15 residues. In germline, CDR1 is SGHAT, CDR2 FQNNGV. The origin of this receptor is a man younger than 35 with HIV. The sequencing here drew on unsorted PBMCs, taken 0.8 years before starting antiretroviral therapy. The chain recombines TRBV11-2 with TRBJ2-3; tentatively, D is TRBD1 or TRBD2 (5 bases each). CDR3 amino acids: CASRYFREPTDTQYF. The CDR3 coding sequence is TGTGCCAGCCGTTACTTCAGGGAGCCCACAGATACGCAGTATTTT.